This TCR beta chain came from a study of vaccination effects on CD4 cells after COVID-19. The overall study: All study participants received two doses of BNT162b2 or mRNA-1273 vaccine.

Concerning this clone itself: Its target is not known.

The protocol was immunoSEQ multiplex PCR, while the TCRdb copy is restricted to in-frame clones and leaves out a portion. The table has about 23,000 clones, 74% seen once. Germline-derived CDR1 and CDR2 are SGHNT and YENEEA. V lost 0 bases, J lost 0 bases, and 6 bases lay in between. The CDR3 length is 15 residues. Sequencing in the ViraFEST assay came after antigen-specific CD4+ T cells had been expanded with viral peptide pools, which were used to stimulate PBMC. Having been cultured for approximately ten days, the cells underwent CD4+ T cell isolation. In the vaccine recipients, nucleocapsid antibodies were negative and there was no prior SARS-CoV-2 infection. Every well got a few million PBMC, which were grown with around 9.2 IU/ml IL-2 and 10 ug/ml peptides. The authors replaced half the medium with IL-2 medium on days 3 and 7.

The chain couples TRBV11-3 to TRBJ2-1, with D uncertain. Source: CD4+ T cells from PBMCs cultured with SARS-CoV-2 spike peptides, taken before COVID-19 vaccination. This receptor was taken from a human donor who received a COVID-19 vaccine. CDR3 amino acids: CASSLEASSYNEQFF. Written as DNA, the CDR3 is TGTGCCAGCAGCTTAGAAGCAAGCTCCTACAATGAGCAGTTCTTC.